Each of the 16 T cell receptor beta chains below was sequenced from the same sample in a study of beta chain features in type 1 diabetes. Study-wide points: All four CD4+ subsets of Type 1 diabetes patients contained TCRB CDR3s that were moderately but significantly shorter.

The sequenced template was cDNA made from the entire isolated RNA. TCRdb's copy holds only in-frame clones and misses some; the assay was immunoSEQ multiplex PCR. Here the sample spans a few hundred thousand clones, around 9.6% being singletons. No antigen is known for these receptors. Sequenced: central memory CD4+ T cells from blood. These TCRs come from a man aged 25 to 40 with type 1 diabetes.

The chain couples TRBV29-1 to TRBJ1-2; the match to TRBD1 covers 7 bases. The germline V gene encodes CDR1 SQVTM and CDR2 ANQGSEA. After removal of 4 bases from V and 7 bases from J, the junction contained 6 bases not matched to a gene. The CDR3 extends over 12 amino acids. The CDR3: CSVGAGGVGYTF. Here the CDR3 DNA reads TGCAGCGTTGGGGCAGGGGGAGTTGGCTACACCTTC.

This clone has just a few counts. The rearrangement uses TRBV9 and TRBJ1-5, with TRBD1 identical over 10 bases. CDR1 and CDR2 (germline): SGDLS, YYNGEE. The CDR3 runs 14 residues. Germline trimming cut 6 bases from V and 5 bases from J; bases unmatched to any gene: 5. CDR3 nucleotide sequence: TGTGCCAGCACGACAGGGACAGGGGATCAGCCCCAGCATTTT. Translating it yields CASTTGTGDQPQHF.

The CDR3 DNA follows: TGTGCCAGCAGTGGATCTATCGAGGACACTGAAGCTTTCTTT. Amino acids: CASSGSIEDTEAFF. This chain joins TRBV6-5 and TRBJ1-1; unclear D gene. V shed 5 bases and J shed 3 bases, with 13 bases lying between them. The CDR3 totals 14 residues. Looked up from germline, CDR1 is MNHEY and CDR2 is SVGAGI.

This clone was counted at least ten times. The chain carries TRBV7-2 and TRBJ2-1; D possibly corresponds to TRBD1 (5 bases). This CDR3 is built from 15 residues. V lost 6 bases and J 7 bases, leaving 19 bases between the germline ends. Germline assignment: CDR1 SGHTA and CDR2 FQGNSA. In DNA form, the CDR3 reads TGTGCCAGCAGGTATTCTGTGGGGCCTACGAATGAGCAGTTCTTC. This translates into CASRYSVGPTNEQFF.

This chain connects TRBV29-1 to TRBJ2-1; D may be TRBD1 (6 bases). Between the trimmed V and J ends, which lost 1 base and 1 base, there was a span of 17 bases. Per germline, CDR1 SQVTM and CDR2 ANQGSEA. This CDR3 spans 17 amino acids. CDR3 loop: CSVEGWVGTPSYNEQFF. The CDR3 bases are TGCAGCGTTGAAGGGTGGGTAGGGACACCATCCTACAATGAGCAGTTCTTC.

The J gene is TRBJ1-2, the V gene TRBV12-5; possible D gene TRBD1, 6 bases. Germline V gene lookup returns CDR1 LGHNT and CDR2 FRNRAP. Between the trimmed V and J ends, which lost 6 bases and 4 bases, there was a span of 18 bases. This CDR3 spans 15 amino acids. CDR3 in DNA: TGTGCTAGTGGGGAAACAGGGCGTACCTTCTATGGCTACACCTTC. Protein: CASGETGRTFYGYTF.

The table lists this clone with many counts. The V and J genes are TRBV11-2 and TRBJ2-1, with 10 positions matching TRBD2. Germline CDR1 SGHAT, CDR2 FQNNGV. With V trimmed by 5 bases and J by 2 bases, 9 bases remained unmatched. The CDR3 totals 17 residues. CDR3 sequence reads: CASSIPVTSGPYNEQFF. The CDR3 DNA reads TGTGCCAGCAGCATACCGGTGACTAGCGGGCCCTACAATGAGCAGTTCTTC.

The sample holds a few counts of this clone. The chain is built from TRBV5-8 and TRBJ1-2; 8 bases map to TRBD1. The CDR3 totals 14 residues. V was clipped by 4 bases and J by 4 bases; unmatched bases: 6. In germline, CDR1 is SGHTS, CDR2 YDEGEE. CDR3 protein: CASSAPGGGYGYTF. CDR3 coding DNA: TGTGCCAGCAGCGCACCAGGGGGCGGCTATGGCTACACCTTC.

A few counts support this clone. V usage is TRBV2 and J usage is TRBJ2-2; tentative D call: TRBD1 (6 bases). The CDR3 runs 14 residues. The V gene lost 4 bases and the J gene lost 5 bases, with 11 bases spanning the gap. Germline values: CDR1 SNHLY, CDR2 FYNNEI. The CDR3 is CASSVQGRTGELFF. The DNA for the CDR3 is TGTGCCAGCAGTGTGCAGGGGCGAACCGGGGAGCTGTTTTTT.

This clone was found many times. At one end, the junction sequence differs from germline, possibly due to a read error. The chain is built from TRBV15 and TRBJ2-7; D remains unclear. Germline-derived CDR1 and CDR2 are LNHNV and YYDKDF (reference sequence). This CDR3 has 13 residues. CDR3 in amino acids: CATSRDSIRPHSF. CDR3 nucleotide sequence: TGTGCCACCAGCAGAGATAGTATTCGGCCCCACTCCTTC. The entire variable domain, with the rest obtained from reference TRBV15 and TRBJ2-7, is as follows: DAMVIQNPRYQVTQFGKPVTLSCSQTLNHNVMYWYQQKSSQAPKLLFHYYDKDFNNEADTPDNFQSRRPNTSFCFLDIRSPGLGDTAMYLCATSRDSIRPHSFGPGTRLTVT.

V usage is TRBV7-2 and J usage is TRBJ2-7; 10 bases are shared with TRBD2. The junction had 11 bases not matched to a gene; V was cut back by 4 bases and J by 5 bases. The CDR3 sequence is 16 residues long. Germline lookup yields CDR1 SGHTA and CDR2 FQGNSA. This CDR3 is CASSSRSSGSSDEQYF. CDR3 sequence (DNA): TGTGCCAGCAGCTCTCGTTCTAGCGGGAGTTCGGACGAGCAGTACTTC.

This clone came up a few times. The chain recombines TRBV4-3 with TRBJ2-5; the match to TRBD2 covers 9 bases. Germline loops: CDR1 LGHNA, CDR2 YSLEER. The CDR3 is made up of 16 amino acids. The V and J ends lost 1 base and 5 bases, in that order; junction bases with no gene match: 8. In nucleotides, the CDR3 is TGCGCCAGCAGCCAAGGAGCGGGGGGTATCGTGGAGACCCAGTACTTC. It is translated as CASSQGAGGIVETQYF.

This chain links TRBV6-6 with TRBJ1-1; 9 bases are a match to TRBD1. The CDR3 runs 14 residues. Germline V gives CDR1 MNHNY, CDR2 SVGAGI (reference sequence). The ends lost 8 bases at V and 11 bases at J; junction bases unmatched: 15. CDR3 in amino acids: CASGTILQGAEAFF. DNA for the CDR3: TGTGCCAGCGGGACTATTTTACAGGGGGCAGAGGCTTTCTTT.

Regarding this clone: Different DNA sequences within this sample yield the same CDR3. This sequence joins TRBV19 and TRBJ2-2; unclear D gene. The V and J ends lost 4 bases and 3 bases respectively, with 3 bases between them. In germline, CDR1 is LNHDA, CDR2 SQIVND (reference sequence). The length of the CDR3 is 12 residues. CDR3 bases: TGTGCCAGTAGTACGTACACCGGGGAGCTGTTTTTT. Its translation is CASSTYTGELFF.

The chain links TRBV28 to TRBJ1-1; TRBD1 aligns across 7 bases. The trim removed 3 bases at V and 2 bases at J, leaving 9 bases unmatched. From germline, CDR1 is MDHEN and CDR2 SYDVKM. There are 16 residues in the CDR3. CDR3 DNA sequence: TGTGCCAGCAGTTTGAGCTCGGGACAGATAAACACTGAAGCTTTCTTT. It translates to CASSLSSGQINTEAFF.

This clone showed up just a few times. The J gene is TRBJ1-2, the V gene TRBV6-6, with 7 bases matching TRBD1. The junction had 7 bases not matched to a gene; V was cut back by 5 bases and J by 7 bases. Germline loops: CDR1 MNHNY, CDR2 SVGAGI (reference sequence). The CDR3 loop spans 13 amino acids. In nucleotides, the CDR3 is TGTGCCAGCAGTGCCGGGACAGAAGGTGGCTACACCTTC. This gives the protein CASSAGTEGGYTF.